The following is a TCR beta chain sequence with its context. The conserved final phenylalanine or tryptophan is absent from the CDR3, which likely points to a read error. Per the authors' pipeline: Building a distant-metastasis classifier for papillary thyroid cancer drew on CDR3 differences across clinicopathological groups. TCRdb re-called the PCR reads with MiXCR. The V and J calls, along with clone size, are taken from TCRdb and not from the paper's own processing. The top ten clones hold around 16% of a sample with more than 9,000 clones, approximately 33% of them seen once. These data are taken from a study of metastatic and nonmetastatic thyroid tumors. None of the patients had undergone any treatment ahead of thyroid surgery. Trimming removed 6 bases from V and 8 bases from J, with 20 bases in between. CDR1 is MNHNS, CDR2 SASEGT, per germline. CDR3 size: 16 residues.

V is TRBV6-1 and J is TRBJ1-6; D is unresolved. This TCR came from a female donor with papillary thyroid cancer or a benign thyroid nodule (not recorded which). Some clones in this sample may be carry-over from other donors' samples. The sequenced sample consisted of adjacent normal tissue. This CDR3 is CASRRRHAWADSPLHL. In DNA form, the CDR3 reads TGTGCCAGCAGAAGAAGACATGCCTGGGCGGATTCACCCCTCCACTTA.